These T cell receptor beta chains were read from a single sample in a study of blood T cell repertoires in COVID-19. Clones were sequenced by immunoSEQ multiplex PCR, and TCRdb holds only the in-frame ones, with some missing. The profile shows hundreds of thousands of clones, 70% to 90% of them singletons. The specimen sequenced was peripheral blood. These receptors all come from a woman aged 55 to 70 with COVID-19, enrolled during active disease. Each CDR3 is given with its conserved first and last residue. Not all rows give a size; the values are once, few, many and, for expanded clones, a class.

CDR3 protein	V gene	clone size	J gene	CDR3 length
CASSSGHLLGYTF	TRBV7-9	-	TRBJ1-2	13
CASSPRKSASEKLFF	TRBV25-1	-	TRBJ1-4	15
CASSLTGGYSPLHF	TRBV28	-	TRBJ1-6	14
CARSFLFNEKLFF	TRBV5-3	-	TRBJ1-4	13
CASSIGTSGDAYEQYF	TRBV19	-	TRBJ2-7	16
CASSIRGAVVTGEAFF	TRBV19	few	TRBJ1-1	16
CASSAGRGARNEQFF	TRBV7-3	-	TRBJ2-1	15
CASSLTGGGYNEQFF	TRBV7-2	once	TRBJ2-1	15
CASSPQGDATYGYTF	TRBV18	-	TRBJ1-2	15
CASSAGAGDGETQYF	TRBV9	-	TRBJ2-5	15
CASSQGTSGGVDTQYF	TRBV5-1	-	TRBJ2-3	16
CATSSMRSNYGYTF	TRBV15	-	TRBJ1-2	14
CASSSGDRGLGGYTF	TRBV7-9	-	TRBJ1-2	15
CSASLGGSNQPQHF	TRBV20-1	few	TRBJ1-5	14
CASSDPQGQGNEKLFF	TRBV6-1	-	TRBJ1-4	16
CAWSARTGETQYF	TRBV30	-	TRBJ2-5	13
CASSRRTVNTGELFF	TRBV9	-	TRBJ2-2	15
CAITAASGGPNEQFF	TRBV10-3	-	TRBJ2-1	15
CASSRGLAGGTMKTQYF	TRBV5-1	-	TRBJ2-5	17
CASSHNDRVPTGELFF	TRBV5-1	-	TRBJ2-2	16
CASREGGESGELFF	TRBV9	-	TRBJ2-2	14
CAISTLGRGLNSPLHF	TRBV10-3	-	TRBJ1-6	16
CASSLTTGVSYNSPLHF	TRBV28	-	TRBJ1-6	17
CASSRSDRGTEAFF	TRBV3-1/TRBV3-2	-	TRBJ1-1	14
CASSLGVYLETQYF	TRBV7-9	-	TRBJ2-5	14
CSVSGTGASSYEQYF	TRBV29-1	-	TRBJ2-7	15
CASRLTGTSYEQYF	TRBV19	-	TRBJ2-7	14
CAISVSQGITEAFF	TRBV10-3	-	TRBJ1-1	14